Below, 27 T cell receptor beta chains from the same sample are listed, as sequenced in a study of blood T cell repertoires in COVID-19. The repertoire was sequenced with immunoSEQ multiplex PCR; TCRdb's copy has only in-frame clones and lacks some. Found here are fewer than 450,000 clones, more than 75% of them singletons; the top ten hold 1.2%. The sample taken for sequencing was PBMCs or T cells enriched from blood (not recorded which). These TCRs come from a woman aged 18-29 years who had recovered from COVID-19.

As for this clone: Other DNA sequences from this sample encode an identical CDR3 as well. This chain connects TRBV2 to TRBJ2-5; D gene uncertain. Germline V gives CDR1 SNHLY, CDR2 FYNNEI. The V gene lost 7 bases and the J gene lost 0 bases, with 3 bases spanning the gap. The CDR3 is made up of 11 amino acids. CDR3 region: CASTYQETQYF. The CDR3 coding sequence is TGTGCCAGCACCTACCAAGAGACCCAGTACTTC.

The V call is TRBV9, the J call TRBJ1-4; no firm D call. Per the germline V gene, CDR1 is SGDLS and CDR2 is YYNGEE. The V gene lost 0 bases and the J gene lost 0 bases, with 6 bases spanning the gap. This CDR3 contains 15 residues. The CDR3 DNA reads TGTGCCAGCAGCGTAGGCGGTGCAACTAATGAAAAACTGTTTTTT. Translation: CASSVGGATNEKLFF.

This clone was counted once. J is TRBJ1-2 and V is TRBV5-1; TRBD1 matches 11 bases. The CDR3 length is 15 residues. The germline CDR1 and CDR2 sequences are SGHRS and YFSETQ. Trimming at V came to 2 bases and at J to 5 bases, leaving 5 bases not matched to a gene. Written as DNA, the CDR3 is TGCGCCAGCAGCTTAGGACAGGGGGCAAGATATGGCTACACCTTC. This sequence encodes CASSLGQGARYGYTF. The full variable domain, in which reference TRBV5-1 and TRBJ1-2 provide the parts outside the CDR3, is KAGVTQTPRYLIKTRGQQVTLSCSPISGHRSVSWYQQTPGQGLQFLFEYFSETQRNKGNFPGRFSGRQFSNSRSEMNVSTLELGDSALYLCASSLGQGARYGYTFGSGTRLTVV.

CDR3 nucleotides: TGTGCCAGCAGCTTAGCCACAGTGGGTAATTCACCCCTCCACTTT. Protein sequence: CASSLATVGNSPLHF. The chain joins TRBV7-2 to TRBJ1-6; D gene unclear. The CDR3 is 15 residues long. Trimming took off 0 bases at V and 6 bases at J, with 9 bases between the two ends. The germline gives CDR1 SGHTA, CDR2 FQGNSA.

V and J are TRBV19 and TRBJ2-1; 8 nucleotides match TRBD1. This CDR3 spans 12 amino acids. Trimming took 7 bases from V and 7 from J; bases not matched to a gene: 3. The germline gives CDR1 LNHDA, CDR2 SQIVND (reference sequence). The CDR3 bases are TGTGCCAGTAAGGACAGGGTAAATGAGCAGTTCTTC. Translated: CASKDRVNEQFF.

The chain is built from TRBV28 and TRBJ1-1; 7 nucleotides align to TRBD1. The ends lost 5 bases at V and 4 bases at J; junction bases unmatched: 13. The CDR3 has 16 amino acids. Germline CDR1 is MDHEN and CDR2 is SYDVKM. The CDR3 sequence: CASSALRLGDSTEAFF. CDR3 bases: TGTGCCAGCAGTGCCCTCAGATTAGGGGACAGCACTGAAGCTTTCTTT.

The chain couples TRBV6-1 to TRBJ2-3; 8 nucleotides line up with TRBD1. Germline values: CDR1 MNHNS, CDR2 SASEGT. V trimming: 4 bases; J trimming: 2 bases; junction bases outside the gene matches: 14. The CDR3 is 18 residues long. This CDR3 reads CASSAQLQGAIYTDTQYF. CDR3 DNA sequence: TGTGCCAGCAGTGCCCAACTTCAGGGGGCGATATACACAGATACGCAGTATTTT.

The chain links TRBV18 to TRBJ1-6; no clear D gene. The V end lost 1 base, the J end lost 9 bases, and 13 bases lay between the germline ends. CDR3 length: 15 amino acids. From germline, CDR1 is KGHSH and CDR2 LQKENI. The CDR3 here is CASSPHQLGGSPLHF. CDR3 coding DNA: TGTGCCAGCTCACCACACCAGTTAGGAGGTTCACCCCTCCACTTT.

The J gene is TRBJ1-6, the V gene TRBV13; no firm D call. The CDR3 is 17 residues long. Germline V gene lookup returns CDR1 PRHDT and CDR2 FYEKMQ (reference sequence). Trimming shortened V by 2 bases and J by 7 bases, and 18 bases separated the two germline ends. The CDR3 is CASSLKYGWRGNSPLHF. As DNA, the CDR3 is TGTGCCAGCAGCTTAAAATACGGGTGGCGCGGCAATTCACCCCTCCACTTT.

In this sample, this clone turned up once. The chain employs TRBV28 and TRBJ1-6; TRBD1 matches at 7 bases. Germline assignment: CDR1 MDHEN and CDR2 SYDVKM. V shed 6 bases, J shed 10 bases, and the junction held 12 bases outside the gene matches. The CDR3 consists of 15 residues. The CDR3 bases are TGTGCCAGCAGCCCTAAGACAGGGAGAGGATCACCCCTCCACTTT. This encodes CASSPKTGRGSPLHF.

The V gene is TRBV5-4, the J gene TRBJ2-1, with TRBD1 as a possible D gene (5 bases). Trimming left V 4 bases short and J 1 base short, with 9 bases between. The CDR3 covers 14 residues. Germline-derived CDR1 and CDR2 are SGHNT and YYREEE (reference sequence). CDR3 sequence reads: CASSKDSSYNEQFF. For the CDR3, the DNA is TGTGCCAGCAGCAAAGACAGTTCCTACAATGAGCAGTTCTTC.

The chain combines TRBV30 with TRBJ1-2, with 8 bases that match TRBD1. Losses at the gene ends were 0 bases for V and 2 bases for J; bases not matched to a gene: 5. This CDR3 comprises 15 residues. In germline, CDR1 is GTSNPN, CDR2 SVGIG (reference sequence). Written as DNA, the CDR3 is TGTGCCTGGAGTGTACCGGGACAGGTAAACTATGGCTACACCTTC. Translating gives CAWSVPGQVNYGYTF.

The CDR3 is CAWSVAPLWGLGEQYF. CDR3 coding DNA: TGTGCCTGGAGTGTAGCCCCTCTCTGGGGGCTGGGCGAGCAGTACTTC. The chain employs TRBV30 and TRBJ2-7; D is perhaps TRBD1 (6 bases). CDR1 is GTSNPN, CDR2 SVGIG, per germline (reference sequence). The CDR3 is made up of 16 amino acids. V was cut by 0 bases and J by 6 bases, with 21 bases left in between.

The gene calls are TRBV5-1 and TRBJ2-2; 11 nucleotides align to TRBD1. This CDR3 region has 15 residues. Germline V CDR1 and CDR2: SGHRS, YFSETQ. J lost 5 bases, V lost 2 bases, and 2 bases had no gene match. In nucleotides, the CDR3 is TGCGCCAGCAGCTTTCGGGACAGGGGGACCGGGGAGCTGTTTTTT. Amino acid sequence: CASSFRDRGTGELFF.

V is TRBV30 and J is TRBJ1-1, with 10 bases that match TRBD1. The germline CDR1 and CDR2 sequences are GTSNPN and SVGIG (reference sequence). This CDR3 has 15 residues. With V trimmed by 2 bases and J by 0 bases, 3 bases remained unmatched. The DNA of the CDR3 is TGTGCCTGGAGTAGGGGACAGGGGTTGAACACTGAAGCTTTCTTT. Translation gives CAWSRGQGLNTEAFF.

This clone was seen a few times. V gene TRBV5-1 combines with J gene TRBJ2-2, with D perhaps TRBD1 (5 bases). V was trimmed by 0 bases and J by 1 base, leaving 10 bases between them. Germline assignment: CDR1 SGHRS and CDR2 YFSETQ. This CDR3 is built from 16 residues. CDR3 sequence reads: CASSLGAGLNTGELFF. For the CDR3, the DNA is TGCGCCAGCAGCTTGGGGGCAGGGTTGAACACCGGGGAGCTGTTTTTT.

This clone was counted between two and nine times. V gene TRBV18 combines with J gene TRBJ1-1; a possible D gene is TRBD1 (6 bases). CDR3 length: 14 residues. From germline, CDR1 is KGHSH and CDR2 LQKENI. V was cut by 5 bases and J by 3 bases, with 13 bases left in between. DNA for the CDR3: TGTGCCAGCTCATCGGACAGTGGGGACACTGAAGCTTTCTTT. As protein: CASSSDSGDTEAFF.

This clone came up a few times. The chain is built from TRBV24-1 and TRBJ1-5; the match to TRBD1 covers 9 bases. After removal of 9 bases from V and 7 bases from J, the junction contained 12 bases not matched to a gene. The CDR3 consists of 15 residues. Looked up from germline, CDR1 is KGHDR and CDR2 is SFDVKD. The CDR3 DNA reads as TGTGCCACCCAACCGCGACAGGGGGTAGGGCAGCCCCAGCATTTT. Translated, it gives CATQPRQGVGQPQHF.

The chain couples TRBV15 to TRBJ1-2; unclear D gene. From germline, CDR1 is LNHNV and CDR2 YYDKDF (reference sequence). Trimming removed 2 bases from V and 8 bases from J, with 15 bases in between. The CDR3 consists of 14 residues. The CDR3 DNA is TGTGCCACCAGCAGATACAGTGCGCCTCCCGGCTACACCTTC. It encodes CATSRYSAPPGYTF.

The J gene is TRBJ2-2, the V gene TRBV15; 10 bases agree with TRBD1. This CDR3 is built from 16 residues. Germline-derived CDR1 and CDR2 are LNHNV and YYDKDF (reference sequence). With 6 bases clipped from V and 7 bases from J, the junction kept 11 bases outside the gene matches. CDR3 nucleotide sequence: TGTGCCACCAGAACGACGACAGGGGGCGAAGGCGGGGAGCTGTTTTTT. As protein: CATRTTTGGEGGELFF.

The chain is built from TRBV20-1 and TRBJ1-6; perhaps TRBD1 as D (5 bases). From germline, CDR1 is DFQATT and CDR2 SNEGSKA (reference sequence). Trimming removed 3 bases at V and 6 bases at J, with 21 bases between. CDR3 length equals 17 residues. The DNA for the CDR3 is TGCAGTGCTAGTCGTACCTTATTAGGGCAGGGTAATTCACCCCTCCACTTT. This codes for CSASRTLLGQGNSPLHF.

The rearrangement joins TRBV4-1 to TRBJ2-3; D unclear. Trimming pared 4 bases from V and 5 bases from J, leaving 22 bases between. In germline, CDR1 is MGHRA, CDR2 YSYEKL. The CDR3 runs to 17 residues. The CDR3 sequence is CASSRLLLFRREDTQYF. Written as DNA, the CDR3 is TGCGCCAGCAGCCGCCTTTTATTGTTCAGGCGAGAAGATACGCAGTATTTT.

V is TRBV19 and J is TRBJ1-5; 7 bases are a match to TRBD1. V lost 5 bases and J lost 3; bases outside the gene matches: 10. Looked up from germline, CDR1 is LNHDA and CDR2 is SQIVND (reference sequence). The CDR3 totals 16 residues. Here the CDR3 DNA reads TGTGCCAGTAGTGAGACCAGGGGGGTTATCAATCAGCCCCAGCATTTT. Translated, it gives CASSETRGVINQPQHF. Variable domain in full (rest from reference TRBV19 and TRBJ1-5): DGGITQSPKYLFRKEGQNVTLSCEQNLNHDAMYWYRQDPGQGLRLIYYSQIVNDFQKGDIAEGYSVSREKKESFPLTVTSAQKNPTAFYLCASSETRGVINQPQHFGDGTRLSIL.

This sequence joins TRBV4-1 and TRBJ1-2; the match to TRBD1 covers 8 bases. Germline CDR1 reads MGHRA; CDR2 reads YSYEKL. After removal of 2 bases from V and 2 bases from J, the junction contained 4 bases not matched to a gene. CDR3 size: 15 residues. CDR3 residues: CASSQPGQANYGYTF. The DNA for the CDR3 is TGCGCCAGCAGCCAACCGGGACAGGCAAACTATGGCTACACCTTC.

The chain combines TRBV3-1 (or the pseudogene TRBV3-2) with TRBJ1-5; D unresolved. The CDR3 is 14 amino acids. In germline, CDR1 is LGHDT, CDR2 YNNKEL (reference sequence). V was trimmed by 1 base and J by 9 bases, leaving 13 bases between them. CDR3 coding DNA: TGTGCCAGCAGCCAAGTCGAAGGGAGTGGGCCCCAGCATTTT. Translating gives CASSQVEGSGPQHF.

The chain carries TRBV7-3 and TRBJ1-2, with a weak D call TRBD1 (6 bases). The germline V gene encodes CDR1 SGHTA and CDR2 FQGTGA. This CDR3 contains 16 residues. V lost 3 bases to trimming and J lost 1 base, with 15 bases between them. DNA for the CDR3: TGTGCCAGCAGCTTGGTGGACAGACGCTATAACTATGGCTACACCTTC. It codes for CASSLVDRRYNYGYTF. The full variable domain, with the rest looked up from reference TRBV7-3 and TRBJ1-2, is GAGVSQTPSNKVTEKGKYVELRCDPISGHTALYWYRQSLGQGPEFLIYFQGTGAADDSGLPNDRFFAVRPEGSVSTLKIQRTERGDSAVYLCASSLVDRRYNYGYTFGSGTRLTVV.

This clone was detected only once. The chain couples TRBV5-1 to TRBJ2-5, with a tentative D call TRBD2 (7 bases). Germline CDR1 is SGHRS and CDR2 is YFSETQ. The CDR3 has 15 amino acids. Trimming pared 4 bases from V and 4 bases from J, leaving 17 bases between. CDR3 amino acids: CASSLGEGDVETQYF. The CDR3 region has the DNA TGCGCCAGCAGCCTGGGGGAGGGGGACGTAGAGACCCAGTACTTC. The full variable domain, in which reference TRBV5-1 and TRBJ2-5 provide the parts outside the CDR3, is KAGVTQTPRYLIKTRGQQVTLSCSPISGHRSVSWYQQTPGQGLQFLFEYFSETQRNKGNFPGRFSGRQFSNSRSEMNVSTLELGDSALYLCASSLGEGDVETQYFGPGTRLLVL.